The rows below give T cell receptor beta chains drawn from one sample of a study of preoperative IRX-2 immunotherapy in early breast cancer. Measured with immunoSEQ multiplex PCR; TCRdb has only the in-frame clones, and not every one. The data hold roughly 99,000 clones, with about nine tenths observed a single time. The sequencing here drew on tumor tissue, taken after IRX-2 immunotherapy. These receptors all stem from a human donor with breast cancer. CDR3s include the opening cysteine and the closing phenylalanine or tryptophan.

cdr3_length | j_call | v_call | cdr3_aa
14 | TRBJ1-2 | TRBV11-3 | CASSLHTLNYGYTF
15 | TRBJ1-2 | TRBV28 | CASRSPSDSLYGYTF
15 | TRBJ1-1 | TRBV6-8 | CASSYIGVGNTEAFF
15 | TRBJ2-1 | TRBV11-3 | CASSFGNREGGKQFF
13 | TRBJ1-5 | TRBV6-8 | CASSPESNQPQHF
12 | TRBJ1-1 | TRBV6-8 | CAIRGGDTEAFF
15 | TRBJ2-7 | TRBV18 | CASSPRGGREYEQYF
13 | TRBJ1-1 | TRBV29-1 | CSVFGSLNTEAFF
12 | TRBJ2-1 | TRBV6-8 | CAIRLAGPKQFF
15 | TRBJ2-7 | TRBV6-4 | CASSPVSGGNYEQYF
13 | TRBJ2-1 | TRBV7-4 | CASSLGQGFEQFF
16 | TRBJ1-1 | TRBV5-1 | CASSFLGGDMGTEAFF
13 | TRBJ1-6 | TRBV29-1 | CSVQGQGGSPLHF
16 | TRBJ2-3 | TRBV18 | CASPQSPSGATDTQYF
14 | TRBJ1-5 | TRBV7-6 | CASSFLGGNQPQHF
16 | TRBJ2-1 | TRBV23-1 | CASSQSNRGCYNEQFF
15 | TRBJ1-2 | TRBV29-1 | CSAGPSEQANYGYTF
16 | TRBJ1-1 | TRBV11-3 | CASSFDFRDLGGEAFF
12 | TRBJ2-7 | TRBV29-1 | CSVGDSNYEQYF
14 | TRBJ1-1 | TRBV5-1 | CASSTGQKGTEAFF